This T cell receptor beta chain stems from a study of shared clonotypes between healthy human individuals. About this clone: Its antigen is still unknown.

There are 13 residues in the CDR3. In germline, CDR1 is LNHDA, CDR2 SQIVND (reference sequence). V dropped 4 bases and J dropped 0 bases, with 7 bases sitting between them. This table comes from immunoSEQ multiplex PCR, and its TCRdb copy is limited to in-frame clones, with some not included. The sample contains hundreds of thousands of clones, roughly 70% of which appear only once. Study-level findings and limits: Researchers found naive subsets generally carried larger estimated richness than memory subsets. Unshared clonotypes carried lower generation probabilities than those common to all four donors.

The rearrangement joins TRBV19 to TRBJ2-7; no clear D. The sample taken for sequencing was memory CD4+ T cells sorted from blood. Described subset: CD45RA-negative fraction. The clonotype was recovered from a woman aged 25 to 45 in good health. The CDR3 loop reads CASSTSSSYEQYF. For the CDR3, the DNA is TGTGCCAGTAGTACGAGCAGCTCCTACGAGCAGTACTTC.